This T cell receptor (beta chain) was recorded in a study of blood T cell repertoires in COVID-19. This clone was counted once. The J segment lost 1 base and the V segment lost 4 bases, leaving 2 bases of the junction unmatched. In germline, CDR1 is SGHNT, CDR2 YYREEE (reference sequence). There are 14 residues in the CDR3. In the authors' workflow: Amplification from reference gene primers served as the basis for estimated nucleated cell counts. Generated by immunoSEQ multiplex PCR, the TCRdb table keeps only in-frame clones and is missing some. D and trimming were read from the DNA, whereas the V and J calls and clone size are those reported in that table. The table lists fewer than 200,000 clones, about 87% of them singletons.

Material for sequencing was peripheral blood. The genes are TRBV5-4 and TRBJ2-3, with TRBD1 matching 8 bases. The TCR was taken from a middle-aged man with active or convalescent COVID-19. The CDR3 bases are TGTGCCAGCAGCCAGGACAGGGGCACAGATACGCAGTATTTT. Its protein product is CASSQDRGTDTQYF.